Listed below are T cell receptor beta chains from one sample, sequenced in a study of blood T cell repertoires in COVID-19. Libraries were prepared by immunoSEQ multiplex PCR; TCRdb keeps only in-frame clonotypes and omits some of them. There are around 180,000 clones in the sample; about 81% occur only once, and over 9.5% lies in the top ten. Sequenced: peripheral blood. These receptor sequences come from a woman older than 75 with COVID-19, enrolled during active disease. The conserved cysteine and the conserved F or W are not part of the CDR3 here. The order of the fields is J gene, V gene, clone size, CDR3 protein. Size values are once, few and many counts, or a class for expanded clones, and some rows have none.

J gene: TRBJ2-5
V gene: TRBV7-9
clone size: NA
CDR3 protein: ASSLGGTAGETQY

J gene: TRBJ1-1
V gene: TRBV7-9
clone size: NA
CDR3 protein: ASSQGTANTEAF

J gene: TRBJ2-5
V gene: TRBV13
clone size: NA
CDR3 protein: ASSSARDRGFFGETQY

J gene: TRBJ2-7
V gene: TRBV27
clone size: once
CDR3 protein: ASSLLDRPYEQY

J gene: TRBJ1-2
V gene: TRBV18
clone size: NA
CDR3 protein: ASSDGQGYGYT

J gene: TRBJ2-3
V gene: TRBV10-3
clone size: NA
CDR3 protein: AISRTGRTDTQY

J gene: TRBJ1-3
V gene: TRBV18
clone size: NA
CDR3 protein: ASSRQGEGNTIY

J gene: TRBJ2-2
V gene: TRBV7-2
clone size: NA
CDR3 protein: ATTLQSLAGELF

J gene: TRBJ1-1
V gene: TRBV5-1
clone size: NA
CDR3 protein: ASSLAPVGYTEAF

J gene: TRBJ1-1
V gene: TRBV6-5
clone size: NA
CDR3 protein: ASSYSFAVNTEAF

J gene: TRBJ2-1
V gene: TRBV5-1
clone size: NA
CDR3 protein: ASSLASGSYNEQF

J gene: TRBJ2-3
V gene: TRBV6-5
clone size: few
CDR3 protein: ASRLAEFTDTQY

J gene: TRBJ1-1
V gene: TRBV19
clone size: NA
CDR3 protein: ASRVKQGGTEAF

J gene: TRBJ2-2
V gene: TRBV28
clone size: few
CDR3 protein: ASSLYGTPTGELF

J gene: TRBJ2-7
V gene: TRBV14
clone size: NA
CDR3 protein: ASRSSGQGTYEQY

J gene: TRBJ1-2
V gene: TRBV28
clone size: NA
CDR3 protein: ASSLVRSSNYGYT

J gene: TRBJ2-7
V gene: TRBV5-4
clone size: once
CDR3 protein: ASSDAGLRNYEQY

J gene: TRBJ1-2
V gene: TRBV29-1
clone size: NA
CDR3 protein: SPDKVRDGYGYT